The T cell receptor beta chain under discussion was sequenced for a study of T cell responses to AZD1222 COVID-19 vaccine. Findings and limits, study-wide: Dominant at 160-218 and 743-854, vaccine-associated CD4 TCRs also spanned spike. In all cases, repertoires were sampled only after the peak T cell response. Per reports, nearly half of all spike-specific TCRs target regions that are unmutated in variants.

Sequencing used immunoSEQ multiplex PCR; TCRdb keeps in-frame clones, though not all of them. The data show approximately 190,000 clones, about 93% seen once. Note on this clone: Its specificity is not known.

Pooled in the analysis were second doses at about 4 or about 12 weeks. The CDR3 contains 12 residues. CDR1 and CDR2 from the germline V gene are SGHNT and YYREEE (reference sequence). V shed 9 bases and J shed 8 bases, with 12 bases lying between them. This TCR came from an adult who received the AZD1222 COVID-19 vaccine. The chain carries TRBV5-4 and TRBJ1-6; D perhaps matches TRBD1 (6 bases). The sample was peripheral blood, taken 28 days after the second AZD1222 dose. This CDR3 reads CAITGQDSPLHF. The CDR3 DNA reads TGTGCCATCACAGGGCAAGATTCACCCCTCCACTTT. The whole variable domain, filled in from reference TRBV5-4 and TRBJ1-6, reads ETGVTQSPTHLIKTRGQQVTLRCSSQSGHNTVSWYQQALGQGPQFIFQYYREEENGRGNFPPRFSGLQFPNYSSELNVNALELDDSALYLCAITGQDSPLHFGNGTRLTVT.